This T cell receptor (beta chain) was found in a study of identical twins. TCRdb itself ran the 5' RACE reads through MiXCR, one entry per CDR3 protein. The sample includes some 660,000 distinct CDR3 sequences, approximately 9% of them seen just once. This clonotype was counted between two and nine times. This CDR3 has 14 amino acids. V was cut by 3 bases and J by 3 bases, with 11 bases left in between. Germline lookup yields CDR1 SGHKS and CDR2 YYEKEE (reference sequence). The data also belong to a second study, concerning yellow fever vaccine responses in identical twins. As that report states: Twins' vaccine T cell response reportedly gave the appearance of partial convergence and partial personalization.

The sequencing input was PBMCs. The chain carries TRBV5-5 and TRBJ2-3; D may be TRBD2 (6 bases). This receptor was taken from a woman between 18 and 30 years old in good health. The CDR3 DNA reads as TGTGCCAGCAGCTCACTAGCTGGTACAGATACGCAGTATTTT. Translating gives CASSSLAGTDTQYF.